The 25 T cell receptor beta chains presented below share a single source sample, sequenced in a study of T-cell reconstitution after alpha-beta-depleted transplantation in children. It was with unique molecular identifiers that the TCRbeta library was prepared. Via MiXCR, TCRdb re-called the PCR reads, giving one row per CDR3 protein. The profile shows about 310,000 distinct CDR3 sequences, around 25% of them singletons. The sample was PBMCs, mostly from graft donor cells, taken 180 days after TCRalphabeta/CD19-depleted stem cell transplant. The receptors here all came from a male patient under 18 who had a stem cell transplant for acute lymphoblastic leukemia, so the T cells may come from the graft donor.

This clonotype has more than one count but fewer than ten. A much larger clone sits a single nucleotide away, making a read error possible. The CDR3 bases are TGTCCCAGCAGCCGCATCGGGACTAGCGGGAGCTACGAGCAGTACTTC. Translation: CPSSRIGTSGSYEQYF. The chain is built from TRBV5-6 and TRBJ2-7, with 14 nucleotides matching TRBD2. The germline V gene encodes CDR1 SGHDT and CDR2 YYEEEE. The CDR3 is made up of 16 amino acids.

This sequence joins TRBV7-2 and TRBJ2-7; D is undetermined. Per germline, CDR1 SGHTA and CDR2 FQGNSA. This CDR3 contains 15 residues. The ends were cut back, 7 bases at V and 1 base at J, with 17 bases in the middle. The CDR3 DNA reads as TGTGCCAGCACCCACGGCCTCGGCGGATCCTACGAGCAGTACTTC. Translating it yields CASTHGLGGSYEQYF.

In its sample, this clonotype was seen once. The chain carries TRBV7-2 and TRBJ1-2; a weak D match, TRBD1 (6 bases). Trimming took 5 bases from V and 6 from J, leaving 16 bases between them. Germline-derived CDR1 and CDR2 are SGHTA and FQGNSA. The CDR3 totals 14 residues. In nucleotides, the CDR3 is TGTGCCAGCAGCCATCTACAGGGCCGACATGGCTACACCTTC. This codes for CASSHLQGRHGYTF.

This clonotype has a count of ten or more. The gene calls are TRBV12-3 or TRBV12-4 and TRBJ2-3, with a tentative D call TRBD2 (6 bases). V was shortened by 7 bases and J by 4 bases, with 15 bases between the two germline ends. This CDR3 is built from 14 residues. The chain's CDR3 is CASITGGMADTQYF. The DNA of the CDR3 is TGTGCCAGCATTACGGGCGGGATGGCAGATACGCAGTATTTT.

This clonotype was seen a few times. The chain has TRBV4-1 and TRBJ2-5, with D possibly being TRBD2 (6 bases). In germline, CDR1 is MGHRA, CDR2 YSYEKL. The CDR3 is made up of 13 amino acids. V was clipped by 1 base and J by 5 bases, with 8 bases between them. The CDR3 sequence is CASSQVGGETQYF. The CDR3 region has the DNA TGCGCCAGCAGCCAAGTTGGGGGGGAGACCCAGTACTTC.

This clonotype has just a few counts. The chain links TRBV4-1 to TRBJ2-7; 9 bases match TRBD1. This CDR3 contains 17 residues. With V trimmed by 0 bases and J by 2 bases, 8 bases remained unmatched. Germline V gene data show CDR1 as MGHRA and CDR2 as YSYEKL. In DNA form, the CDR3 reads TGCGCCAGCAGCCAAGACCACGGGACAGGGTTTCCCTACGAGCAGTACTTC. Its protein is CASSQDHGTGFPYEQYF.

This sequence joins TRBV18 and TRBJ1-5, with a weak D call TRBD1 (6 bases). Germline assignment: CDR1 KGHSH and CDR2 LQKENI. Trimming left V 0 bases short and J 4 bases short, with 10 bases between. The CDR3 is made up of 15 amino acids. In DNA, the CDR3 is TGTGCCAGCTCACCACCGGAACAGGGTAATCAGCCCCAGCATTTT. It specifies CASSPPEQGNQPQHF.

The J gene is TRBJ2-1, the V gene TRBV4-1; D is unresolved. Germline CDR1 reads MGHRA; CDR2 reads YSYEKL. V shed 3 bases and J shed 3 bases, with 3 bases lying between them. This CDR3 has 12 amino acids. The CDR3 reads CASSQFYNEQFF. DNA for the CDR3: TGCGCCAGCAGCCAGTTCTACAATGAGCAGTTCTTC.

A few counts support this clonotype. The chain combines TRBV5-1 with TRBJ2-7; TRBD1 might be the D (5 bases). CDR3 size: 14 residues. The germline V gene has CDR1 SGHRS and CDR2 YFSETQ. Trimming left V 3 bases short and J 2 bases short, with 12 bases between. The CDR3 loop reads CASSSGDRAYEQYF. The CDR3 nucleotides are TGCGCCAGCAGCTCAGGAGACAGAGCCTACGAGCAGTACTTC.

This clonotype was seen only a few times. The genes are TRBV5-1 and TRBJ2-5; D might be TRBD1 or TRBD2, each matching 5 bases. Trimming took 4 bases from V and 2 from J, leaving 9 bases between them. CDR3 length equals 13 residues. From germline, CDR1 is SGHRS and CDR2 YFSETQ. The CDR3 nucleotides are TGCGCCAGCAGCCCCGGGGCTCAAGAGACCCAGTACTTC. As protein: CASSPGAQETQYF.

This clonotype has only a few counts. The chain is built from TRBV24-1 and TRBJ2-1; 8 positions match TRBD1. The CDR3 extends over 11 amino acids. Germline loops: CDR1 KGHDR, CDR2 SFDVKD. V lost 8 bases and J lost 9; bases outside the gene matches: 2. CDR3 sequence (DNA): TGTGCCACCACACAGGGGGGTGAGCAGTTCTTC. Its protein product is CATTQGGEQFF.

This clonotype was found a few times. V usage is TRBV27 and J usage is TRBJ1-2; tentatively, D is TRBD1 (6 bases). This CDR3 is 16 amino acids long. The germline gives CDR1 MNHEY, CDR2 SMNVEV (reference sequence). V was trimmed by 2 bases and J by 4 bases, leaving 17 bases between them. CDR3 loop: CASSLESSGGAYGYTF. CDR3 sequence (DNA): TGTGCCAGCAGTTTAGAGTCATCTGGGGGCGCCTATGGCTACACCTTC.

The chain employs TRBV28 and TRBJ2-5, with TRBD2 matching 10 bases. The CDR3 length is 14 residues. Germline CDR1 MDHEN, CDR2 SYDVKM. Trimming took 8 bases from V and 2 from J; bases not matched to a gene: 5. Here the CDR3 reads CASHPGLAQETQYF. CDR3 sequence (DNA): TGTGCCAGCCACCCGGGACTAGCGCAAGAGACCCAGTACTTC.

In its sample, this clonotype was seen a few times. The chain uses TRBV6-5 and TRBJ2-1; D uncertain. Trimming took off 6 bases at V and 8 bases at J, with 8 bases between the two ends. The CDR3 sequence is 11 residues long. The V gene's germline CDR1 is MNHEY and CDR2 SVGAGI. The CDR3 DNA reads TGTGCCAGCAGGGGCCGCGATGAGCAGTTCTTC. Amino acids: CASRGRDEQFF.

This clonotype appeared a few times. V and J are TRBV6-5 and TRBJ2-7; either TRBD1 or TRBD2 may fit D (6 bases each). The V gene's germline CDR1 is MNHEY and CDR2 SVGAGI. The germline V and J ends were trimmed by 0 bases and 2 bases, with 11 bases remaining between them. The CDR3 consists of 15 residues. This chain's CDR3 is CASSYSLGGPYEQYF. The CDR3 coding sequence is TGTGCCAGCAGTTACTCACTAGGGGGGCCCTACGAGCAGTACTTC.

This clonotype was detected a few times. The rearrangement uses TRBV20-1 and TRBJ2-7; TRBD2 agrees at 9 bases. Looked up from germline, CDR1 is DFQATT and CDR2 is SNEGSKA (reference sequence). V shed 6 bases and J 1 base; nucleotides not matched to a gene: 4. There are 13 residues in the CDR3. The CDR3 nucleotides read TGCAGTGCGAGGCGGGAGGGTTCCTACGAGCAGTACTTC. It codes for CSARREGSYEQYF.

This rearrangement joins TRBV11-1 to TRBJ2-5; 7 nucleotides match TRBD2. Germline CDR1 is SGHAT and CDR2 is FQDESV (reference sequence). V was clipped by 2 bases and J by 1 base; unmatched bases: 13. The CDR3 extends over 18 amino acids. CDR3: CASSLPRTGGRSQETQYF. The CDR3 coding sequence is TGTGCCAGCAGCTTACCCCGCACCGGGGGGAGAAGCCAAGAGACCCAGTACTTC. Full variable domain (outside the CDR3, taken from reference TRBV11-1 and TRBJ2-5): EAEVAQSPRYKITEKSQAVAFWCDPISGHATLYWYRQILGQGPELLVQFQDESVVDDSQLPKDRFSAERLKGVDSTLKIQPAELGDSAMYLCASSLPRTGGRSQETQYFGPGTRLLVL.

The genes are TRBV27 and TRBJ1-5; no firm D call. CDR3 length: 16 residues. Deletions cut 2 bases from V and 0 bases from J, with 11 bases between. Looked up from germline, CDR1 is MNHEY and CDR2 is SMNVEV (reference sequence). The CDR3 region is CASSLRSHYSNQPQHF. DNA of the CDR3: TGTGCCAGCAGTTTAAGGAGTCATTATAGCAATCAGCCCCAGCATTTT.

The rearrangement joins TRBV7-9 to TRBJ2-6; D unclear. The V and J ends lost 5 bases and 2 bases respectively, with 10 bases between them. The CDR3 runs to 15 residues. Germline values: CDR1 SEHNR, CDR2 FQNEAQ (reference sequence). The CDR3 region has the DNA TGTGCCAGCAGCCCTAGGGAAACTGGGGCCAACGTCCTGACTTTC. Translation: CASSPRETGANVLTF. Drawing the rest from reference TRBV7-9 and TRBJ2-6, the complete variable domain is DTGVSQNPRHKITKRGQNVTFRCDPISEHNRLYWYRQTLGQGPEFLTYFQNEAQLEKSRLLSDRFSAERPKGSFSTLEIQRTEQGDSAMYLCASSPRETGANVLTFGAGSRLTVL.

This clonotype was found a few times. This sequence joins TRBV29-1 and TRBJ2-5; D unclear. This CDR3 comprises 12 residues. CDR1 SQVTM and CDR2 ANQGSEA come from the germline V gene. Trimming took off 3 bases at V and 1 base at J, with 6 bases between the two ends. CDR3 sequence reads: CSVDGRQETQYF. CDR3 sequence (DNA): TGCAGCGTTGATGGTCGCCAAGAGACCCAGTACTTC.

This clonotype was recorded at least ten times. The DNA for the CDR3 is TGTGCCAGCAGCTTAGAAGGCGTAAGCTCCTACGAGCAGTACTTC. Amino acids: CASSLEGVSSYEQYF. V and J are TRBV11-2 and TRBJ2-7; D gene unclear. The V gene's germline CDR1 is SGHAT and CDR2 FQNNGV. CDR3 length equals 15 residues. V was clipped by 0 bases and J by 0 bases, with 9 bases between them.

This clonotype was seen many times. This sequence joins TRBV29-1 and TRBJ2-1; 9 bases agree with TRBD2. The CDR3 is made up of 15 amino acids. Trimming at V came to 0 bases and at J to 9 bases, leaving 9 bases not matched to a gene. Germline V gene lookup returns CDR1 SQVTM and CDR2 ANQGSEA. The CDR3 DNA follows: TGCAGCGTTGAAGAGCGGGAGGGCCCTGTCCGTGAGCAGTTCTTC. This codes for CSVEEREGPVREQFF.

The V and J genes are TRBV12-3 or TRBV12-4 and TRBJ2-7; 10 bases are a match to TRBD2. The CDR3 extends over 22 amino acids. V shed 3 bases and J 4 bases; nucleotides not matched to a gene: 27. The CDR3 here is CASSFLTLTPLLLAGVYYEQYF. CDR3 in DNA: TGTGCCAGCAGTTTCCTCACGCTCACGCCACTTCTTCTAGCGGGAGTTTATTACGAGCAGTACTTC.

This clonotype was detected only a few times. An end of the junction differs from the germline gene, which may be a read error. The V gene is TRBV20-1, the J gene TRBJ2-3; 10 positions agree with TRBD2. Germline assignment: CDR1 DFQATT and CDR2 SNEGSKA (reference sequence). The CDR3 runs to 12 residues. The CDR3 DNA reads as TGCAGTGCTAGAGATGACGGGACTAGCGCCTTTTTT. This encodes CSARDDGTSAFF.

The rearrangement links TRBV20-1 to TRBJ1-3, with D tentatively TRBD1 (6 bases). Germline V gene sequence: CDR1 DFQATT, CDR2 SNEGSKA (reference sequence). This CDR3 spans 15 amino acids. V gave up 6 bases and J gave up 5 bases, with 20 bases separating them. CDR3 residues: CSAVGGQYERNTIYF. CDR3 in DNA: TGCAGTGCCGTCGGGGGGCAGTACGAAAGAAACACCATATATTTT.